Following are 32 T cell receptor beta chains from one sample sequenced in a study of blood T cell repertoires in COVID-19. Method: immunoSEQ multiplex PCR; TCRdb's copy keeps in-frame clones and lacks some. The sample records some 500,000 clones, around nine tenths being singletons. Sequenced input: peripheral blood. All receptors derive from a woman between 45 and 60 years old with COVID-19, enrolled during active disease.

The J gene is TRBJ2-7, the V gene TRBV6-6; 10 nucleotides agree with TRBD1. The germline V gene encodes CDR1 MNHNY and CDR2 SVGAGI (reference sequence). J lost 2 bases, V lost 4 bases, and 8 bases had no gene match. This CDR3 has 16 residues. The DNA for the CDR3 is TGTGCCAGCAGTTTCGAGGGACAGGGGAACCCCTACGAGCAGTACTTC. Amino acid sequence: CASSFEGQGNPYEQYF.

The J gene is TRBJ2-3, the V gene TRBV7-2; 16 bases are a match to TRBD2. Germline trimming cut 5 bases from V and 7 bases from J; bases unmatched to any gene: 9. The CDR3 sequence is 17 residues long. CDR1 and CDR2 from the germline V gene are SGHTA and FQGNSA. The CDR3 protein is CASSPGLAGGLGNTQYF. Here the CDR3 DNA reads TGTGCCAGCAGCCCGGGACTAGCGGGGGGGCTGGGAAATACGCAGTATTTT.

The chain recombines TRBV6-5 with TRBJ2-7; 12 bases line up with TRBD1. The CDR3 totals 14 residues. Per the germline V gene, CDR1 is MNHEY and CDR2 is SVGAGI. The V gene end was trimmed by 7 bases and the J gene end by 2 bases; junction bases not matched to a gene: 3. The CDR3: CASTGTGGPYEQYF. The DNA of the CDR3 is TGTGCCAGCACTGGGACAGGGGGCCCCTACGAGCAGTACTTC.

This clone has more than one count but fewer than ten. The chain couples TRBV28 to TRBJ1-1; a possible D gene is TRBD1 (5 bases). V shed 3 bases and J shed 5 bases, with 10 bases lying between them. Germline assignment: CDR1 MDHEN and CDR2 SYDVKM. The CDR3 loop spans 13 amino acids. CDR3 protein: CASSFFQGTEAFF. In DNA, the CDR3 is TGTGCCAGCAGTTTTTTTCAGGGAACTGAAGCTTTCTTT.

Here the CDR3 reads CAWSPENTGELFF. The CDR3 DNA is TGTGCCTGGAGTCCAGAAAACACCGGGGAGCTGTTTTTT. The chain carries TRBV30 and TRBJ2-2; D is unclear. Between the trimmed V and J ends, which lost 2 bases and 2 bases, there was a span of 6 bases. The CDR3 sequence is 13 residues long. Germline V CDR1 and CDR2: GTSNPN, SVGIG (reference sequence).

This clone has only a few counts. J is TRBJ1-5 and V is TRBV2; a possible D gene is TRBD1 (6 bases). The CDR3 extends over 14 amino acids. V lost 6 bases to trimming and J lost 3 bases, with 12 bases between them. The germline gives CDR1 SNHLY, CDR2 FYNNEI. CDR3 sequence (DNA): TGTGCCAGCAGACTAACAGGGATCAATCAGCCCCAGCATTTT. This translates into CASRLTGINQPQHF.

The chain employs TRBV9 and TRBJ1-1, with D perhaps TRBD1 (6 bases). Trimming shortened V by 0 bases and J by 0 bases, and 12 bases separated the two germline ends. Germline V gene lookup returns CDR1 SGDLS and CDR2 YYNGEE. The CDR3 contains 16 residues. CDR3 sequence reads: CASSVGGGEMNTEAFF. CDR3 in DNA: TGTGCCAGCAGCGTAGGAGGGGGAGAGATGAACACTGAAGCTTTCTTT.

This clone was seen only once. V usage is TRBV28 and J usage is TRBJ1-5; D gene ambiguous. With 3 bases removed from V and 1 base from J, the gap between germline ends came to 13 bases. The germline gives CDR1 MDHEN, CDR2 SYDVKM. The CDR3 spans 16 residues. CDR3 in DNA: TGTGCCAGCAGTTTCCTCCCCCGGGGAAGCAATCAGCCCCAGCATTTT. Residues: CASSFLPRGSNQPQHF.

This chain uses TRBV7-2 with TRBJ1-1, with D perhaps TRBD1 (6 bases). The CDR3 contains 15 residues. Germline V gene data show CDR1 as SGHTA and CDR2 as FQGNSA. V lost 0 bases and J lost 4, with 12 bases in between. The CDR3 DNA reads TGTGCCAGCAGCTTAGCCTGGACAGATGGCACTGAAGCTTTCTTT. Protein product: CASSLAWTDGTEAFF. Together with reference TRBV7-2 and TRBJ1-1, the CDR3 gives the full variable domain: GAGVSQSPSNKVTEKGKDVELRCDPISGHTALYWYRQSLGQGLEFLIYFQGNSAPDKSGLPSDRFSAERTGGSVSTLTIQRTQQEDSAVYLCASSLAWTDGTEAFFGQGTRLTVV.

The chain links TRBV5-6 to TRBJ1-5; D is ambiguous. Looked up from germline, CDR1 is SGHDT and CDR2 is YYEEEE. Trimming left V 3 bases short and J 6 bases short, with 16 bases between. This CDR3 contains 15 residues. The CDR3 region has the DNA TGTGCCAGCAGCTATCAGGCGTCATTGGGTCAGCCCCAGCATTTT. Amino acids: CASSYQASLGQPQHF.

The chain couples TRBV6-5 to TRBJ2-3, with D possibly matching TRBD2 (5 bases). V was pared by 2 bases and J by 3 bases, with 9 bases between. The CDR3 runs 14 residues. Per germline, CDR1 MNHEY and CDR2 SVGAGI. In DNA, the CDR3 is TGTGCCAGCAGTTACCGGGATGGGACAGATACGCAGTATTTT. Its protein is CASSYRDGTDTQYF.

The CDR3 DNA sequence: TGCGCCAGCAGCGCTGACAGGGGGCGAAGTGGCTACACCTTC. This gives the protein CASSADRGRSGYTF. The chain is built from TRBV5-1 and TRBJ1-2; 10 nucleotides agree with TRBD1. Losses at the gene ends were 4 bases for V and 7 bases for J; bases not matched to a gene: 7. Germline CDR1 SGHRS, CDR2 YFSETQ. There are 14 residues in the CDR3.

This chain's CDR3 is CASSNIIGVTEAFF. The CDR3 nucleotides are TGTGCCAGCAGCAACATAATAGGGGTTACTGAAGCTTTCTTT. This chain uses TRBV7-2 with TRBJ1-1, with D possibly being TRBD1 (5 bases). V lost 5 bases to trimming and J lost 5 bases, with 15 bases between them. CDR1 is SGHTA and CDR2 is FQGNSA in the germline V gene. CDR3 length: 14 amino acids. Supplemented by reference TRBV7-2 and TRBJ1-1, the full variable domain reads GAGVSQSPSNKVTEKGKDVELRCDPISGHTALYWYRQSLGQGLEFLIYFQGNSAPDKSGLPSDRFSAERTGGSVSTLTIQRTQQEDSAVYLCASSNIIGVTEAFFGQGTRLTVV.

The chain joins TRBV12-3 or TRBV12-4 to TRBJ1-1; 8 bases are a match to TRBD1. This CDR3 has 13 residues. The J segment lost 5 bases and the V segment lost 5 bases, leaving 4 bases of the junction unmatched. The CDR3 nucleotides read TGTGCCAGCAGTAGACAGGGGAAGACTGAAGCTTTCTTT. This encodes CASSRQGKTEAFF.

The rearrangement uses TRBV1 and TRBJ2-2; TRBD2 is the table's D call, not checked against the DNA. TRBV1 is listed as a pseudogene. The CDR3 is 20 residues long. DNA of the CDR3: TGCACCAGCACACGGGGAAGGACTAGCGGGGCCCGCGGGGGCACCGGGGAGCTGTTTTTT. This gives the protein CTSTRGRTSGARGGTGELFF.

The chain joins TRBV19 to TRBJ1-1; D not resolved. From germline, CDR1 is LNHDA and CDR2 SQIVND (reference sequence). The CDR3 spans 13 residues. The V and J ends lost 1 base and 7 bases respectively, with 10 bases between them. DNA for the CDR3: TGTGCCAGTAGTATAGCCCCTGGGAGTGAAGCTTTCTTT. Translated: CASSIAPGSEAFF.

The chain joins TRBV24-1 to TRBJ2-1, with 7 bases lining up with TRBD1. Germline CDR1 is KGHDR and CDR2 is SFDVKD. J was trimmed by 10 bases and V by 3 bases; bases with no gene match: 5. CDR3 size: 13 residues. The CDR3 reads CATSDTDREEQFF. For the CDR3, the DNA is TGTGCCACCAGTGATACCGACAGGGAGGAGCAGTTCTTC.

V is TRBV3-1 (or the pseudogene TRBV3-2) and J is TRBJ2-7, with 7 bases lining up with TRBD1. The CDR3 is 15 amino acids. Germline CDR1 LGHDT, CDR2 YNNKEL (reference sequence). Germline trimming cut 2 bases from V and 5 bases from J; bases unmatched to any gene: 9. As DNA, the CDR3 is TGTGCCAGCAGCCAATCCCAGACAGGGCGTGACGAGCAGTACTTC. It translates to CASSQSQTGRDEQYF.

As regards this clone: One end of the junction fails to match germline, which may point to a read error. The chain recombines TRBV27 with TRBJ2-1; no clear D gene. Per germline, CDR1 MNHEY and CDR2 SMNVEV (reference sequence). The CDR3 is 15 residues long. This CDR3 reads CASSARPVPYDEQFF. In DNA, the CDR3 is TGTGCCAGCAGTGCCCGTCCGGTTCCCTACGATGAGCAGTTCTTC.

The chain employs TRBV6-6 and TRBJ2-5, with a possible D match to TRBD1 (6 bases). V lost 7 bases and J 1 base, leaving 13 bases between the germline ends. This CDR3 is built from 14 residues. CDR1 MNHNY and CDR2 SVGAGI come from the germline V gene (reference sequence). For the CDR3, the DNA is TGTGCCAGCACCCAGGGGCAGACCCAAGAGACCCAGTACTTC. Protein: CASTQGQTQETQYF.

The chain joins TRBV4-1 to TRBJ2-3, with 10 positions matching TRBD2. CDR3 length equals 19 residues. V shed 1 base and J 3 bases; nucleotides not matched to a gene: 13. Germline V gene data show CDR1 as MGHRA and CDR2 as YSYEKL. CDR3 DNA sequence: TGCGCCAGCAGCCAAGGCCTAGCGGGGGTGGCCTTACCGACAGATACGCAGTATTTT. Residues: CASSQGLAGVALPTDTQYF.

This clone appeared a single time. The V and J genes are TRBV2 and TRBJ1-4, with 9 positions matching TRBD1. The CDR3 runs to 14 residues. V lost 6 bases and J lost 7; bases outside the gene matches: 6. Germline CDR1 reads SNHLY; CDR2 reads FYNNEI. The CDR3 coding sequence is TGTGCCAGCAGCCCGGGACAGGGTCGTGAAAAACTGTTTTTT. Residues: CASSPGQGREKLFF.

The chain combines TRBV6-5 with TRBJ2-5, with D possibly being TRBD2 (6 bases). The CDR3 contains 16 residues. Per germline, CDR1 MNHEY and CDR2 SVGAGI. Deletions cut 0 bases from V and 5 bases from J, with 16 bases between. The CDR3 region is CASSYSPRGSGETQYF. In nucleotides, the CDR3 is TGTGCCAGCAGTTACTCCCCCCGGGGAAGCGGGGAGACCCAGTACTTC.

V gene TRBV11-2 combines with J gene TRBJ1-3; D unresolved. The CDR3 covers 13 residues. The V end was cut by 1 base, the J end by 4 bases, with 5 bases between. The germline V gene has CDR1 SGHAT and CDR2 FQNNGV. DNA of the CDR3: TGTGCCAGCAGCTTAGGGAGGGGAAACACCATATATTTT. Its translation is CASSLGRGNTIYF.

The genes are TRBV2 and TRBJ1-4, with 9 bases aligning to TRBD1. CDR1 and CDR2 (germline): SNHLY, FYNNEI. The CDR3 sequence is 14 residues long. V lost 4 bases, J lost 12 bases, and 9 bases stayed unmatched. This CDR3 is CASSARTGEAELFF. The CDR3 DNA reads as TGTGCCAGCAGTGCCCGGACAGGGGAAGCCGAACTGTTTTTT.

This chain uses TRBV2 with TRBJ2-7, with 8 bases that match TRBD1. Germline values: CDR1 SNHLY, CDR2 FYNNEI. The CDR3 totals 14 residues. V lost 6 bases to trimming and J lost 4 bases; unmatched junction nucleotides: 8. CDR3 nucleotides: TGTGCCAGCAGGAGGGCAGGGGGCCCTTACGAGCAGTACTTC. This translates into CASRRAGGPYEQYF.

This clone has only one observation. The V call is TRBV3-1 (or the pseudogene TRBV3-2), the J call TRBJ1-1, with 10 bases lining up with TRBD1. CDR1 and CDR2 (germline): LGHDT, YNNKEL (reference sequence). The CDR3 consists of 15 residues. Trimming at V came to 4 bases and at J to 1 base, leaving 3 bases not matched to a gene. CDR3 loop: CASSRWDRGNTEAFF. CDR3 nucleotides: TGTGCCAGCAGCCGATGGGACAGGGGGAACACTGAAGCTTTCTTT.

This chain uses TRBV10-1 with TRBJ2-3; TRBD1 might be the D (6 bases). Germline CDR1 is WNHNN and CDR2 is SYGVQD (reference sequence). V was clipped by 4 bases and J by 2 bases, with 7 bases between them. CDR3 length equals 13 residues. CDR3 sequence reads: CASSGTDTDTQYF. The DNA of the CDR3 is TGCGCCAGCAGTGGGACAGACACAGATACGCAGTATTTT.

The chain combines TRBV11-2 with TRBJ2-1; 8 nucleotides match TRBD1. The CDR3 totals 19 residues. The V and J ends lost 5 bases and 2 bases, in that order; junction bases with no gene match: 17. CDR1 is SGHAT and CDR2 is FQNNGV in the germline V gene. The CDR3 here is CASSTLRARGRITYNEQFF. In nucleotides, the CDR3 is TGTGCCAGCAGCACACTACGGGCCAGGGGGCGGATAACCTACAATGAGCAGTTCTTC.

The V and J genes are TRBV25-1 and TRBJ1-6; a weak D match, TRBD1 (6 bases). Germline CDR1 and CDR2: MGHDK and SYGVNS. The CDR3 is made up of 15 amino acids. Trimming took off 2 bases at V and 6 bases at J, with 11 bases between the two ends. The CDR3 loop is CASSELDSLNSPLHF. CDR3 nucleotide sequence: TGTGCCAGCAGTGAACTGGACAGCCTTAATTCACCCCTCCACTTT.

The chain carries TRBV5-5 and TRBJ1-5; perhaps TRBD1 as D (6 bases). The CDR3 has 15 amino acids. Germline loops: CDR1 SGHKS, CDR2 YYEKEE (reference sequence). Trimming cost V 4 bases and J 5 bases, with 16 bases left between them. CDR3 sequence: CASSNGPQGYQPQHF. The CDR3 DNA is TGTGCCAGCAGCAACGGCCCACAGGGATATCAGCCCCAGCATTTT.

This chain links TRBV5-6 with TRBJ2-3; D may be TRBD1 (6 bases). Trimming left V 0 bases short and J 3 bases short, with 14 bases between. The CDR3 sequence is 16 residues long. Germline V gives CDR1 SGHDT, CDR2 YYEEEE. CDR3 sequence (DNA): TGTGCCAGCAGCTTGGTGTGGGGCAGGGGAACAGATACGCAGTATTTT. Translating it yields CASSLVWGRGTDTQYF.